Listed below are T cell receptor beta chains from one sample, sequenced in a study of OX40 agonist ivuxolimab in advanced cancers. Here immunoSEQ multiplex PCR was the method, and the copy in TCRdb shows in-frame clones only, minus some. The sample contains tens of thousands of clones, around nine tenths of which appear only once. Here the sequenced sample was CD4+ or CD8+ T cells sorted from blood, taken in a trial of the OX40 agonist ivuxolimab. The receptors originated from an adult with an advanced solid tumor such as melanoma, head and neck, liver or kidney cancer. CDR3s include the opening cysteine and the closing phenylalanine or tryptophan. Fields, in order: V gene, clone size, J gene, D gene, CDR3 DNA, CDR3 protein. The D gene is left open where the match is weak. Part of the rows lack a size; the others show once, few, many or a class for expanded clones.

V: TRBV11-3; size: NA; J: TRBJ1-1; D: TRBD1; DNA: TGTGCCAGCAGCTTAGGGGACAGATACACTGAAGCTTTCTTT; CDR3: CASSLGDRYTEAFF
V: TRBV29-1; size: NA; J: TRBJ2-7; D: TRBD2; DNA: TGCAGCGCTAGAGGACAGGTTAGGACTAGCGGGTTCTACGAGCAGTACTTC; CDR3: CSARGQVRTSGFYEQYF
V: TRBV11-1; size: once; J: TRBJ2-3; D: TRBD2; DNA: TGTGCCAGCAGCTTAGCCCGACTAGCGGGGGGCGGAGTTACGCAGTATTTT; CDR3: CASSLARLAGGGVTQYF
V: TRBV19; size: NA; J: TRBJ2-1; D: NA; DNA: TGTGCCAGTAGTACGACTGAGGGAAATGAGCAGTTCTTC; CDR3: CASSTTEGNEQFF
V: TRBV5-4; size: NA; J: TRBJ2-1; D: TRBD2; DNA: TGTGCCAGCAGCTTGGCCCTAGCGGGGAACAATGAGCAGTTCTTC; CDR3: CASSLALAGNNEQFF
V: TRBV6-5; size: NA; J: TRBJ1-5; D: NA; DNA: TGTGCCAGCAGTTACTCGTCTTCCCGTCAGCCCCAGCATTTT; CDR3: CASSYSSSRQPQHF
V: TRBV11-3; size: NA; J: TRBJ2-1; D: TRBD1; DNA: TGTGCCAGCAGTCTACAGGGGAATGAGCAGTTCTTC; CDR3: CASSLQGNEQFF
V: TRBV25-1; size: few; J: TRBJ1-5; D: NA; DNA: TGTGCCAGCAGTGAAGGGTCCAATCAGCCCCAGCATTTT; CDR3: CASSEGSNQPQHF
V: TRBV27; size: NA; J: TRBJ1-6; D: NA; DNA: TGTGCCAGCAGTTCATATCCCCCAGGCCAATATAATTCACCCCTCCACTTT; CDR3: CASSSYPPGQYNSPLHF
V: TRBV4-2; size: NA; J: TRBJ2-3; D: NA; DNA: TGTGCCAGCAGCCAAAGACCTGCCAGTAGCACAGATACGCAGTATTTT; CDR3: CASSQRPASSTDTQYF
V: TRBV13; size: NA; J: TRBJ2-5; D: NA; DNA: TGTGCCAGCAGCCCCCGGGCAGGGAAAAAAGAGACCCAGTACTTC; CDR3: CASSPRAGKKETQYF
V: TRBV19; size: NA; J: TRBJ1-1; D: NA; DNA: TGTGCCAGTAGTATCGGATGGGGGGTAGATGGAACTGAAGCTTTCTTT; CDR3: CASSIGWGVDGTEAFF
V: TRBV6-5; size: NA; J: TRBJ1-1; D: NA; DNA: TGTGCCAGCAGTTACCCCGGGCGCCACACTGAAGCTTTCTTT; CDR3: CASSYPGRHTEAFF
V: TRBV30; size: NA; J: TRBJ2-7; D: NA; DNA: TGTGCCTGGAGTCCCAGGCAGGGGCGGTCTGAGCAGTACTTC; CDR3: CAWSPRQGRSEQYF
V: TRBV19; size: NA; J: TRBJ2-2; D: NA; DNA: TGTGCCAGTAGTATACTGGGAACCGGGGAGCTGTTTTTT; CDR3: CASSILGTGELFF
V: TRBV29-1; size: NA; J: TRBJ2-7; D: NA; DNA: TGCAGCGTTGAAGCCCTGGAGACGGATACCTACGAGCAGTACTTC; CDR3: CSVEALETDTYEQYF
V: TRBV5-1; size: few; J: TRBJ2-7; D: NA; DNA: TGCGCCAGCAGCTTGACGGCTCTGGACTACGAGCAGTACTTC; CDR3: CASSLTALDYEQYF
V: TRBV6-4; size: NA; J: TRBJ2-3; D: NA; DNA: TGTGCCAGCAGTGAAACCCCTAGCCTAATCACAGATACGCAGTATTTT; CDR3: CASSETPSLITDTQYF
V: TRBV9; size: NA; J: TRBJ2-2; D: NA; DNA: TGTGCCAGCAGCGTAGAGCCGGGAAGCACCGGGGAGCTGTTTTTT; CDR3: CASSVEPGSTGELFF
V: TRBV5-4; size: NA; J: TRBJ1-2; D: NA; DNA: TGTGCCAGCAGCTTGGGATTATTATTTGGGAACTATGGCTACACCTTC; CDR3: CASSLGLLFGNYGYTF
V: TRBV5-6; size: medium-sized; J: TRBJ2-3; D: NA; DNA: TGTGCCAGCAGCTTAAGGTGGGACACAGATACGCAGTATTTT; CDR3: CASSLRWDTDTQYF
V: TRBV5-6; size: NA; J: TRBJ2-7; D: TRBD1; DNA: TGTGCCAGCAGCACGGGACAGGGGGCCTACGAGCAGTACTTC; CDR3: CASSTGQGAYEQYF
V: TRBV9; size: NA; J: TRBJ2-7; D: NA; DNA: TGTGCCAGCAGCGTAGGAAGTCTAGCCCCCTACGAGCAGTACTTC; CDR3: CASSVGSLAPYEQYF
V: TRBV7-2; size: NA; J: TRBJ2-7; D: NA; DNA: TGTGCCAGCAGCTCTCAGGGGGCGGGAGGGCCAGGGTACGAGCAGTACTTC; CDR3: CASSSQGAGGPGYEQYF
V: TRBV7-9; size: NA; J: TRBJ2-2; D: NA; DNA: TGTGCCAGCAGCTTAGGGGCAGGGTCCACCGGGGAGCTGTTTTTT; CDR3: CASSLGAGSTGELFF
V: TRBV10-3; size: NA; J: TRBJ2-6; D: NA; DNA: TGTGCCATCAGTGAGTCGTTGAGTTCCGGGGCCAACGTCCTGACTTTC; CDR3: CAISESLSSGANVLTF
V: TRBV19; size: NA; J: TRBJ1-1; D: NA; DNA: TGTGCCAGTAGTAGTCCGATGAACACTGAAGCTTTCTTT; CDR3: CASSSPMNTEAFF
V: TRBV25-1; size: once; J: TRBJ2-3; D: NA; DNA: TGTGCCAGCAGTGAATACAGCCGGGACCCTAGTTATTTT; CDR3: CASSEYSRDPSYF
V: TRBV27; size: NA; J: TRBJ1-1; D: TRBD1; DNA: TGTGCCAGCAGTTCAGGGGGCGTTGAAGCTTTCTTT; CDR3: CASSSGGVEAFF
V: TRBV15; size: NA; J: TRBJ1-4; D: NA; DNA: TGTGCCACCAGCAGTAAGGGAGGGACCGGTGAAAAACTGTTTTTT; CDR3: CATSSKGGTGEKLFF
V: TRBV15; size: NA; J: TRBJ2-1; D: NA; DNA: TGTGCCACCAGTCCGGGGGCGGTCAATGAGCAGTTCTTC; CDR3: CATSPGAVNEQFF
V: TRBV7-2; size: NA; J: TRBJ2-5; D: TRBD2; DNA: TGTGCCAGCAGCTTATGGGGCGAGCGGGAGGAAGAGACCCAGTACTTC; CDR3: CASSLWGEREEETQYF
V: TRBV21-1; size: NA; J: TRBJ1-2; D: NA; DNA: TGTGCCAGCAGCAAATCCCTCCAAGGGGTAGGCTACACCTTC; CDR3: CASSKSLQGVGYTF
V: TRBV27; size: once; J: TRBJ2-1; D: TRBD1; DNA: TGTGCCAGCAGTCCCGACGGGACAGTGTTGAGCAATGAGCAGTTCTTC; CDR3: CASSPDGTVLSNEQFF
V: TRBV13; size: NA; J: TRBJ2-1; D: NA; DNA: TGTGCCAGCAGCTTGGGCTACAATGAGCAGTTCTTC; CDR3: CASSLGYNEQFF
V: TRBV13; size: NA; J: TRBJ2-7; D: NA; DNA: TGTGCCAGCAGCCTAAGACTAGCCTACGAGCAGTACTTC; CDR3: CASSLRLAYEQYF
V: TRBV4-2; size: NA; J: TRBJ1-2; D: TRBD1; DNA: TGTGCCAGCAGCCAAGAATTTCAGGGGGCGTATGGCTACACCTTC; CDR3: CASSQEFQGAYGYTF
V: TRBV5-5; size: few; J: TRBJ2-7; D: TRBD1; DNA: TGTGCCAGCAGCTTGGATGTAGGGGGCTGGTACGAGCAGTACTTC; CDR3: CASSLDVGGWYEQYF
V: TRBV2; size: NA; J: TRBJ2-3; D: TRBD1; DNA: TGTGCCAGCAGGGGGACAGGGGGCCTAGATACGCAGTATTTT; CDR3: CASRGTGGLDTQYF
V: TRBV30; size: NA; J: TRBJ2-1; D: NA; DNA: TGTGCCTGGAGTGTACTCCCCTCTCAACACAATGAGCAGTTCTTC; CDR3: CAWSVLPSQHNEQFF
V: TRBV10-1; size: once; J: TRBJ2-7; D: TRBD1; DNA: TGCGCCAGCAGCGAGAGGCAGGGGGCAGGGGAGCAGTACTTC; CDR3: CASSERQGAGEQYF
V: TRBV29-1; size: NA; J: TRBJ1-1; D: NA; DNA: TGCAGCGTTGTAAGTCCCCTGCCTGAAGCTTTCTTT; CDR3: CSVVSPLPEAFF
V: TRBV19; size: NA; J: TRBJ2-7; D: NA; DNA: TGTGCCAGTAGTTCTCTGGCAGGGAGAACCTACGAGCAGTACTTC; CDR3: CASSSLAGRTYEQYF
V: TRBV7-2; size: few; J: TRBJ2-1; D: NA; DNA: TGTGCCAGCAGCTACATACTAGCCTCAACTTCCTACAATGAGCAGTTCTTC; CDR3: CASSYILASTSYNEQFF
V: TRBV4-3; size: NA; J: TRBJ2-7; D: NA; DNA: TGCGCCAGCAGCCAAGATCTTTCCCTCTACGAGCAGTACTTC; CDR3: CASSQDLSLYEQYF
V: TRBV11-2; size: NA; J: TRBJ2-1; D: TRBD2; DNA: TGTGCCAGCAGCTTAGGTCGGGCGGGAGGGTGGAATGAGCAGTTCTTC; CDR3: CASSLGRAGGWNEQFF
V: TRBV6-5; size: NA; J: TRBJ2-7; D: NA; DNA: TGTGCCAGCAGTTACAGTAATGAGGGGCCCTTCTACGAGCAGTACTTC; CDR3: CASSYSNEGPFYEQYF
V: TRBV7-9; size: NA; J: TRBJ1-1; D: NA; DNA: TGTGCCAGCAGTGGCGTGGGGGGGTGGAACACTGAAGCTTTCTTT; CDR3: CASSGVGGWNTEAFF
V: TRBV5-1; size: NA; J: TRBJ1-1; D: NA; DNA: TGCGCCAGCAGGTCCCCCCCCAGGGGTGTGACTGAAGCTTTCTTT; CDR3: CASRSPPRGVTEAFF
V: TRBV7-5; size: NA; J: TRBJ2-5; D: NA; DNA: TGTGCCAGCAGCCTCACCGGGGGGGAAAAGACCCAGTACTTC; CDR3: CASSLTGGEKTQYF
V: TRBV9; size: medium-sized; J: TRBJ2-5; D: NA; DNA: TGTGCCAGCAGCGTAGGACAGTGGGGAGAGACCCAGTACTTC; CDR3: CASSVGQWGETQYF
V: TRBV7-9; size: NA; J: TRBJ2-1; D: NA; DNA: TGTGCCAGCAGCTTGTCGGTGTATCCATTAGAGCAGTTCTTC; CDR3: CASSLSVYPLEQFF
V: TRBV6-1; size: NA; J: TRBJ2-7; D: NA; DNA: TGTGCCAGCACCGCCCCGGGCGGAACCTACGAGCAGTACTTC; CDR3: CASTAPGGTYEQYF
V: TRBV6-5; size: NA; J: TRBJ1-5; D: NA; DNA: TGTGCCAGCAGTTACTCGTGGGTATCCCAGCCCCAGCATTTT; CDR3: CASSYSWVSQPQHF